The source of this T cell receptor beta chain is a study of control samples from healthy donors and cancer patients. The CDR3 is made up of 17 amino acids. The ends lost 5 bases at V and 4 bases at J; junction bases unmatched: 11. Germline V gene sequence: CDR1 SGHNT, CDR2 YENEEA. TCRdb keeps only in-frame clones here, not all; method: immunoSEQ multiplex PCR. Of tens of thousands of clones listed, 94% were seen once; the top ten hold over 2.5%. This chain connects TRBV11-3 to TRBJ2-1; 10 bases are a match to TRBD2. This TCR was recovered from a woman in her thirties in good health. Input material: blood. CDR3 amino acids: CASSPSVLAGLYNEQFF. Here the CDR3 DNA reads TGTGCCAGCAGCCCAAGTGTACTAGCGGGGTTGTACAATGAGCAGTTCTTC.